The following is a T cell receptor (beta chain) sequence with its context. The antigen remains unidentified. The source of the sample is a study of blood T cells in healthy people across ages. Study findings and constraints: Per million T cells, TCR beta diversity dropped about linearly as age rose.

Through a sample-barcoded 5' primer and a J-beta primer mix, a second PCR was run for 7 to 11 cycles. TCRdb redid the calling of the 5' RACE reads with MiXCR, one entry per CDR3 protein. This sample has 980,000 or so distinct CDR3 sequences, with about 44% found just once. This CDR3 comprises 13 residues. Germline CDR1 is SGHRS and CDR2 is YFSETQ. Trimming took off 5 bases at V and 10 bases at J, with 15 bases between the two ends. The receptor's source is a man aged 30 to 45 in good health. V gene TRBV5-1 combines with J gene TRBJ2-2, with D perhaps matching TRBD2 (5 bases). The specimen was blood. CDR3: CASRTGYDAELFF. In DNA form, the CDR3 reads TGCGCCAGCAGGACGGGGTATGACGCGGAGCTGTTTTTT. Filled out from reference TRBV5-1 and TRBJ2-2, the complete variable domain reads KAGVTQTPRYLIKTRGQQVTLSCSPISGHRSVSWYQQTPGQGLQFLFEYFSETQRNKGNFPGRFSGRQFSNSRSEMNVSTLELGDSALYLCASRTGYDAELFFGEGSRLTVL.